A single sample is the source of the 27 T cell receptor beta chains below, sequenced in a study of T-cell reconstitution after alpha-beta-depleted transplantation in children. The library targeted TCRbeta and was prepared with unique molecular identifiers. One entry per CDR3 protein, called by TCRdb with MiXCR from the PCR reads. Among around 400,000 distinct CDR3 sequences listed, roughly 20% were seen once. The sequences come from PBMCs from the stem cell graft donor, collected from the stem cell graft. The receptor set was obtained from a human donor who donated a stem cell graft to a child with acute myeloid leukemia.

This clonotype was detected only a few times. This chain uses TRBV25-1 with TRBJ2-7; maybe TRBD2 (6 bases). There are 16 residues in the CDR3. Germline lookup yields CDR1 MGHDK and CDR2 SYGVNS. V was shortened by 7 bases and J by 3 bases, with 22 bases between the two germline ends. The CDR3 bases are TGTGCCAGCACCAATACCGGGACGCCGGGAGTCTACGAGCAGTACTTC. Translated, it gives CASTNTGTPGVYEQYF.

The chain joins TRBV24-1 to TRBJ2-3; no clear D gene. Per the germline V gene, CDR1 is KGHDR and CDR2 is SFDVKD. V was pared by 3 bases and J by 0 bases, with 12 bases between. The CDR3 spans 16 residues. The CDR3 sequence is CATSDPPRTSTDTQYF. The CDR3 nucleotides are TGTGCCACCAGTGATCCCCCCCGAACTAGCACAGATACGCAGTATTTT.

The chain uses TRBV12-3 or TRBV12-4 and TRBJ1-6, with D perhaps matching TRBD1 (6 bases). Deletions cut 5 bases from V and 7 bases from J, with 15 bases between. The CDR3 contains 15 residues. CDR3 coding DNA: TGTGCCAGCAGTCGAGGGGGGGCCCAAAATTCACCCCTCCACTTT. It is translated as CASSRGGAQNSPLHF.

This CDR3 reads CASRVDRSNEKLFF. The CDR3 DNA reads as TGCGCCAGCAGGGTGGACAGGTCTAATGAAAAACTGTTTTTT. The rearrangement links TRBV10-2 to TRBJ1-4; 7 positions agree with TRBD1. V dropped 6 bases and J dropped 3; count of bases not matched to a gene: 4. Looked up from germline, CDR1 is WSHSY and CDR2 is SAAADI. The CDR3 covers 14 residues.

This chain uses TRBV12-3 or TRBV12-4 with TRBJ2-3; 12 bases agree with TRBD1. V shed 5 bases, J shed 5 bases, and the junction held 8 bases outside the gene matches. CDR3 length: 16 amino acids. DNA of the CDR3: TGTGCCAGCAGTGATATGGGACAGGGGGCCGAAGATACGCAGTATTTT. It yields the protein CASSDMGQGAEDTQYF.

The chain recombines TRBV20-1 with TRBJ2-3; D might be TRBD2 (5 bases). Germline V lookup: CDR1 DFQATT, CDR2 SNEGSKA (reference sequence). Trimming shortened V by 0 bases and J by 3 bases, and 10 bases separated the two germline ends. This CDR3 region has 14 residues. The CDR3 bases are TGCAGTGCTAGAGATCTAGGGAGTACAGATACGCAGTATTTT. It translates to CSARDLGSTDTQYF.

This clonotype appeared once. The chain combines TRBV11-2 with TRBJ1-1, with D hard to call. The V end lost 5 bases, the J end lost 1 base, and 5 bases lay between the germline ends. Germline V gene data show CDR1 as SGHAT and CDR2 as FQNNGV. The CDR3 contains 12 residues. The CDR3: CASSPWNTEAFF. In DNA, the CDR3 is TGTGCCAGCAGCCCCTGGAACACTGAAGCTTTCTTT.

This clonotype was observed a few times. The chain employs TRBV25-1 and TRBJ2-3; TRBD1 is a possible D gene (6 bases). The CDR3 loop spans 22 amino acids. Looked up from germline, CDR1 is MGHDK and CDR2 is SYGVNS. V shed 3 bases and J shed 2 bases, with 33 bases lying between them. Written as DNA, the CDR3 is TGTGCCAGCAGTGAGGACAGCCATCTAGAAACCCACTCAACCCCTGCCACAGATACGCAGTATTTT. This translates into CASSEDSHLETHSTPATDTQYF.

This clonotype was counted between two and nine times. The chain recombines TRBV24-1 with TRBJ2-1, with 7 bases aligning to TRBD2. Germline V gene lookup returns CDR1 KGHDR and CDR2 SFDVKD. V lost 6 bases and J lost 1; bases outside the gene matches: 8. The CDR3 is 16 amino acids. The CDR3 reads CATSLGNGRSYNEQFF. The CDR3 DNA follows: TGTGCCACCAGTTTAGGAAACGGGAGGTCCTACAATGAGCAGTTCTTC.

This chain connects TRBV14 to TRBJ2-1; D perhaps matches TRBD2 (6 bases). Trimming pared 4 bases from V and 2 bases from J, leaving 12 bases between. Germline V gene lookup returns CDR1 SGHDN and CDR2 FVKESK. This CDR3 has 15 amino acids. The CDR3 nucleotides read TGTGCCAGCAGCCCCAGGAGGGCTACCTACAATGAGCAGTTCTTC. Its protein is CASSPRRATYNEQFF.

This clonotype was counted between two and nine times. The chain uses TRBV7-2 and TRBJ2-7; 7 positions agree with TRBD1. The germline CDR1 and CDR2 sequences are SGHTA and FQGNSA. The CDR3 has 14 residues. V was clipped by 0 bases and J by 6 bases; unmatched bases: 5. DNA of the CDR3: TGTGCCAGCAGCTTAGCGACAGGGCATATCGAGCAGTACTTC. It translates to CASSLATGHIEQYF.

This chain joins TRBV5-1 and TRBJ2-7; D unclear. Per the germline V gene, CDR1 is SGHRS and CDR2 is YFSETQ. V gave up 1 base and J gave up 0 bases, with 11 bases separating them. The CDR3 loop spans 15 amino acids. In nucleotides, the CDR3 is TGCGCCAGCAGCTTGTTCGTGGGTAGCTCCTACGAGCAGTACTTC. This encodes CASSLFVGSSYEQYF.

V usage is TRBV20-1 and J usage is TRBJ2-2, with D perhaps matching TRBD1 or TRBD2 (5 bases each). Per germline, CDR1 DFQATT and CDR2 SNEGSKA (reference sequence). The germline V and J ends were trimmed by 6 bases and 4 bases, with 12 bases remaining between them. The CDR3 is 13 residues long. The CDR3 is CSATIGATGELFF. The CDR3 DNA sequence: TGCAGTGCAACCATCGGGGCCACCGGGGAGCTGTTTTTT.

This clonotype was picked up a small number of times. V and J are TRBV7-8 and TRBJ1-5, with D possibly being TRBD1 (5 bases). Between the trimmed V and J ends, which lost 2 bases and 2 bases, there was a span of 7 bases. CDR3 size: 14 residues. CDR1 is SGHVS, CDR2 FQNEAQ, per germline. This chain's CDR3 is CASSLLQGNQPQHF. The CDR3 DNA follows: TGTGCCAGCAGCTTATTACAGGGCAATCAGCCCCAGCATTTT. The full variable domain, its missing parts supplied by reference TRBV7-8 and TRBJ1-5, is GAGVSQSPRYKVAKRGQDVALRCDPISGHVSLFWYQQALGQGPEFLTYFQNEAQLDKSGLPSDRFFAERPEGSVSTLKIQRTQQEDSAVYLCASSLLQGNQPQHFGDGTRLSIL.

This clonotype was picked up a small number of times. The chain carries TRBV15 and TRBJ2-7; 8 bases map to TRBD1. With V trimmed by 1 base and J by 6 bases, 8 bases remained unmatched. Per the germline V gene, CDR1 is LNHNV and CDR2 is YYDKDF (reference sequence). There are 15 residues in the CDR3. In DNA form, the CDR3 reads TGTGCCACCAGCAGAGTACTAGCAGGGGGCGGCGAGCAGTACTTC. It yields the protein CATSRVLAGGGEQYF.

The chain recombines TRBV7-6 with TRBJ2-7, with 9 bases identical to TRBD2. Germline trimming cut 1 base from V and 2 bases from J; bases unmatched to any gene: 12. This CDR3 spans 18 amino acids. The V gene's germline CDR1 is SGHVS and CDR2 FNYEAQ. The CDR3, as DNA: TGTGCCAGCAGCTTAGGTGGCGGGAGGGCCGGGAACACCTACGAGCAGTACTTC. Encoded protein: CASSLGGGRAGNTYEQYF.

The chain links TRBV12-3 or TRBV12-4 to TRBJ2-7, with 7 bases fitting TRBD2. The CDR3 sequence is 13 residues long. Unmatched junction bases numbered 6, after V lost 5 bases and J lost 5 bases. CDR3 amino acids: CASSRDYPNEQYF. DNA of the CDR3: TGTGCCAGCAGTCGGGACTATCCCAACGAGCAGTACTTC.

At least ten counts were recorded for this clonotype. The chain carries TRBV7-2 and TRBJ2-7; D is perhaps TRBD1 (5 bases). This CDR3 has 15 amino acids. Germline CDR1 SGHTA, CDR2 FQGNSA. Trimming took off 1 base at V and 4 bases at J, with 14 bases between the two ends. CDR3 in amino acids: CASSLVRVGGYEQYF. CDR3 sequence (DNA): TGTGCCAGCAGCTTAGTCAGGGTGGGTGGTTACGAGCAGTACTTC.

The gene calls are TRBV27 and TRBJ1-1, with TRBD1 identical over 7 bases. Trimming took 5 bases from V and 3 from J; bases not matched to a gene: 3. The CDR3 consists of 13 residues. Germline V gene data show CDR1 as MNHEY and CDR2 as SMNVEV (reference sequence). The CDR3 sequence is CASSRDSYTEAFF. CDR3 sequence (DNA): TGTGCCAGCAGTAGGGACAGCTACACTGAAGCTTTCTTT.

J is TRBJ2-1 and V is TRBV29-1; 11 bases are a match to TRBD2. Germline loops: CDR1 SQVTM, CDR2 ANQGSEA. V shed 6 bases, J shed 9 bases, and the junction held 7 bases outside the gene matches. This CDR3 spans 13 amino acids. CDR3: CSVVAGGLSEQFF. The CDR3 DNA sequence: TGCAGCGTAGTAGCGGGAGGGCTCAGTGAGCAGTTCTTC.

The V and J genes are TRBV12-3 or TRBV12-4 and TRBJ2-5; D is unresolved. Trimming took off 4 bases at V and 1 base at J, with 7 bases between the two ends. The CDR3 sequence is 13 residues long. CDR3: CASSYRAQETQYF. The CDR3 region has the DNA TGTGCCAGCAGTTACCGGGCCCAAGAGACCCAGTACTTC.

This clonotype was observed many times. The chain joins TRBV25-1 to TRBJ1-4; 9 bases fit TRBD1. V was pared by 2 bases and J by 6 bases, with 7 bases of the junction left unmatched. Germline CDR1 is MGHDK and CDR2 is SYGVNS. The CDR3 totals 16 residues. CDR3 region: CASSEKLQGAHEKLFF. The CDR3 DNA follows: TGTGCCAGCAGTGAAAAACTACAGGGGGCACATGAAAAACTGTTTTTT.

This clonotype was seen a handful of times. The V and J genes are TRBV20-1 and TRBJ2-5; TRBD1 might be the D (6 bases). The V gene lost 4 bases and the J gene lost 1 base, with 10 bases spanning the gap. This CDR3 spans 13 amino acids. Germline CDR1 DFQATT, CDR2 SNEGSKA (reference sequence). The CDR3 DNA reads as TGCAGTGCTAAAACAGGGCCCCAAGAGACCCAGTACTTC. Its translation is CSAKTGPQETQYF.

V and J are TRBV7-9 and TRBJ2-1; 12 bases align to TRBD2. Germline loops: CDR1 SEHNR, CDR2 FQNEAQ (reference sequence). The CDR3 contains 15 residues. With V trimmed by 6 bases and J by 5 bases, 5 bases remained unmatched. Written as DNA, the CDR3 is TGTGCCAGCAGGAGACTAGCGGGAGAGCACAATGAGCAGTTCTTC. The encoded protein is CASRRLAGEHNEQFF.

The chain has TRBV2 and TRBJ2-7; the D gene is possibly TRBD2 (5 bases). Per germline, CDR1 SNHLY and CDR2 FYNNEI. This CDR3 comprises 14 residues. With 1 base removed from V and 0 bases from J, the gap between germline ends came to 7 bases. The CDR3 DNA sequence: TGTGCCAGCAGTGAAGGGGCGGGCTCCTACGAGCAGTACTTC. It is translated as CASSEGAGSYEQYF.

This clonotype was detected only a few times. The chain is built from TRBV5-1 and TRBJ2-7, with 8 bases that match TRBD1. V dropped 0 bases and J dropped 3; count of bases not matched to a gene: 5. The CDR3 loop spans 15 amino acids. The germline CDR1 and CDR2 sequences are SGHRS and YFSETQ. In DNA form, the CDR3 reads TGCGCCAGCAGCTTGGGGGACAGGAGGAACTACGAGCAGTACTTC. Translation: CASSLGDRRNYEQYF. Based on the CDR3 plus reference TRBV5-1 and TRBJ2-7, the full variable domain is KAGVTQTPRYLIKTRGQQVTLSCSPISGHRSVSWYQQTPGQGLQFLFEYFSETQRNKGNFPGRFSGRQFSNSRSEMNVSTLELGDSALYLCASSLGDRRNYEQYFGPGTRLTVT.

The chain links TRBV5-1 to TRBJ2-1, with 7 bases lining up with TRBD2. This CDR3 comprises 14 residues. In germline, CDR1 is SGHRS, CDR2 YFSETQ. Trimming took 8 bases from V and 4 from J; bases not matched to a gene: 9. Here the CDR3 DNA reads TGCGCCAGTGCCGGGGAGCGGGATTACAATGAGCAGTTCTTC. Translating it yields CASAGERDYNEQFF. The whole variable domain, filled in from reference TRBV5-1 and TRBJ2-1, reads KAGVTQTPRYLIKTRGQQVTLSCSPISGHRSVSWYQQTPGQGLQFLFEYFSETQRNKGNFPGRFSGRQFSNSRSEMNVSTLELGDSALYLCASAGERDYNEQFFGPGTRLTVL.